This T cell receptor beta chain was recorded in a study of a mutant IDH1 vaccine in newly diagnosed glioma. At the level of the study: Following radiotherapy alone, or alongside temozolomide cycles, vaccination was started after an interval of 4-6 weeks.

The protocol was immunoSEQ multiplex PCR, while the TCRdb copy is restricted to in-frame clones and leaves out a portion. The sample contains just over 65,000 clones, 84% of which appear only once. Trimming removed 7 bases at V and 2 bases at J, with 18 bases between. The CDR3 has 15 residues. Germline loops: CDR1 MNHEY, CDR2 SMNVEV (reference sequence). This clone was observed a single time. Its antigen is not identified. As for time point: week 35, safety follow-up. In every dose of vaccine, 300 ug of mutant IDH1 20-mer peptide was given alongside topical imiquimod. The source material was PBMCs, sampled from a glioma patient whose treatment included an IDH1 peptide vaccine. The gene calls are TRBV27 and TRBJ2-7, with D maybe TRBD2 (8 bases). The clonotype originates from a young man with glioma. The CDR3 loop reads CASTPGTRGPYEQYF. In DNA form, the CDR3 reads TGTGCCAGCACCCCCGGGACTAGGGGGCCCTACGAGCAGTACTTC.